What follows are 10 T cell receptor beta chains derived from one specimen sequenced in a study of Graves' ophthalmopathy and Graves' hyperthyroidism. Researchers took RNA transcripts and amplified TCR beta CDR3 regions from them. First-round RT-PCR employed HTBI primers, with a second-round multiplex PCR after it. MiXCR, applied by TCRdb to the multiplex PCR reads, yields one record per CDR3 protein. The sample includes over a million distinct CDR3 sequences, about two fifths of them seen just once. The sequenced material came from peripheral blood or thyroid tissue (not recorded which). These receptors all come from an adult man with Graves' hyperthyroidism.

This clonotype was observed many times. This chain links TRBV6-6 with TRBJ2-7, with D possibly matching TRBD2 (6 bases). Per germline, CDR1 MNHNY and CDR2 SVGAGI (reference sequence). Trimming removed 7 bases at V and 6 bases at J, with 16 bases between. The CDR3 length is 13 residues. CDR3 coding DNA: TGTGCCAGCATGGCGAATAGCGGTCTCGAGCAGTACTTC. It specifies CASMANSGLEQYF.

J is TRBJ1-6 and V is TRBV10-3; 8 bases line up with TRBD1. Trimming at V came to 0 bases and at J to 12 bases, leaving 1 base not matched to a gene. Germline V gene sequence: CDR1 ENHRY, CDR2 SYGVKD. The CDR3 runs to 13 residues. The CDR3 nucleotides read TGTGCCATCAGTGAGTCGACAGGGGAACCCCTCCACTTT. It is translated as CAISESTGEPLHF.

This clonotype was picked up a small number of times. The V gene is TRBV10-3, the J gene TRBJ2-6; D assignment may be TRBD1 or TRBD2 (6 bases each). Germline V CDR1 and CDR2: ENHRY, SYGVKD. The V and J ends lost 0 bases and 2 bases respectively, with 11 bases between them. The CDR3 runs to 17 residues. The DNA of the CDR3 is TGTGCCATCAGTGAGTCGAGGGGGGATCCTGGGGCCAACGTCCTGACTTTC. Its translation: CAISESRGDPGANVLTF.

This clonotype was detected a few times. One end of the junction does not line up with germline, which may come from a read error. The J gene is TRBJ1-3, the V gene TRBV10-2, with D perhaps matching TRBD1 (5 bases). Germline V lookup: CDR1 WSHSY, CDR2 SAAADI. The CDR3 consists of 14 residues. This CDR3 is CASRPGTTGNIIYF. The CDR3 DNA follows: TGCGCCAGCAGACCCGGGACGACTGGAAACATCATATATTTT.

Turning to this clonotype: The germline gene is not matched at one end of the junction; a read error may be the cause. The rearrangement links TRBV20-1 to TRBJ1-1, with D hard to call. The CDR3 length is 13 residues. Germline-derived CDR1 and CDR2 are DFQATT and SNEGSKA (reference sequence). The CDR3 region is CSAKVGSNTETFF. For the CDR3, the DNA is TGCAGTGCCAAAGTGGGGAGTAACACTGAAACTTTCTTT.

In this sample, this clonotype turned up once. V gene TRBV10-3 combines with J gene TRBJ2-7; 7 bases are a match to TRBD2. This CDR3 comprises 12 residues. Germline V gene data show CDR1 as ENHRY and CDR2 as SYGVKD. The J segment lost 4 bases and the V segment lost 7 bases, leaving 4 bases of the junction unmatched. The CDR3 loop reads CAIIGEGYEQYF. As DNA, the CDR3 is TGTGCCATCATTGGGGAGGGTTACGAGCAGTACTTC.

The V and J genes are TRBV5-1 and TRBJ2-3, with unresolved D. Looked up from germline, CDR1 is SGHRS and CDR2 is YFSETQ. CDR3 length: 13 residues. The germline V and J ends were trimmed by 3 bases and 6 bases, with 11 bases remaining between them. The CDR3 sequence: CASSSPPSDTQYF. The CDR3 nucleotides are TGCGCCAGCAGCTCCCCTCCGTCGGATACGCAGTATTTT. Looking up the rest from reference TRBV5-1 and TRBJ2-3 gives the full variable domain: KAGVTQTPRYLIKTRGQQVTLSCSPISGHRSVSWYQQTPGQGLQFLFEYFSETQRNKGNFPGRFSGRQFSNSRSEMNVSTLELGDSALYLCASSSPPSDTQYFGPGTRLTVL.

In its sample, this clonotype was seen many times. This rearrangement joins TRBV7-9 to TRBJ2-5, with D possibly matching TRBD2 (6 bases). Germline values: CDR1 SEHNR, CDR2 FQNEAQ (reference sequence). Trimming stripped 5 bases from V and 3 bases from J, with 22 bases between. This CDR3 is 17 amino acids long. The CDR3 sequence is CASSPTSFGVSEETQYF. The CDR3 DNA follows: TGTGCCAGCAGCCCGACTAGTTTCGGGGTTTCGGAAGAGACCCAGTACTTC.

This clonotype was detected ten times or more. The J gene is TRBJ2-7, the V gene TRBV9; D is undetermined. Germline loops: CDR1 SGDLS, CDR2 YYNGEE. This CDR3 is built from 15 residues. V lost 0 bases and J lost 0, with 10 bases in between. DNA of the CDR3: TGTGCCAGCAGCGTAGGGGCCCAAAGCTCCTACGAGCAGTACTTC. The encoded protein is CASSVGAQSSYEQYF. Looking up the rest from reference TRBV9 and TRBJ2-7 gives the full variable domain: DSGVTQTPKHLITATGQRVTLRCSPRSGDLSVYWYQQSLDQGLQFLIQYYNGEERAKGNILERFSAQQFPDLHSELNLSSLELGDSALYFCASSVGAQSSYEQYFGPGTRLTVT.

To note about this clonotype: This sequence may be a read error, since a much larger clone differs from it by one base. The chain has TRBV10-2 and TRBJ1-2; tentative D call: TRBD1 (5 bases). CDR1 and CDR2 (germline): WSHSY, SAAADI. This CDR3 region has 12 residues. The V end lost 2 bases, the J end lost 6 bases, and 7 bases lay between the germline ends. The CDR3 nucleotides are TGCGCCAGCAGTGAGCCGGACAATGGCTACACCTTC. Its protein product is CASSEPDNGYTF.